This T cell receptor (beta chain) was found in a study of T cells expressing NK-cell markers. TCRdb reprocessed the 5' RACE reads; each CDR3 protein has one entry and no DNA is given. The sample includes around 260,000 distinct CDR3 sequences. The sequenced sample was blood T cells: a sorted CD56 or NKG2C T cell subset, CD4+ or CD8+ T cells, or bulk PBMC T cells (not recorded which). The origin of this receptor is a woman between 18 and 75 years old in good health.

CDR3 amino acids: CGTTITDTQYF. The gene calls are TRBV29-1 and TRBJ2-3. The CDR3 totals 11 residues. In germline, CDR1 is SQVTM, CDR2 ANQGSEA.